The clone carrying this T cell receptor beta chain was seen many times. The sample originates from a study of breast tumors, draining lymph nodes, adjacent tissues. MiXCR was run by TCRdb on the multiplex PCR reads, yielding one entry per CDR3 protein. The table lists 100,000 to 150,000 distinct CDR3 sequences, around 20% of them singletons. Breast cancer patients provided tissue from their axillary draining lymph nodes. V gave up 2 bases and J gave up 4 bases, with 9 bases separating them. In germline, CDR1 is MNHNY, CDR2 SVGAGI (reference sequence). The CDR3 covers 14 residues. The sample was axillary lymph node tissue. The TCR was taken from a female donor with breast cancer. Some clones in this sample may be carry-over from other donors' samples. The chain carries TRBV6-6 and TRBJ1-3; the D is unclear. This CDR3 reads CASSYPAQGNTIYF. As DNA, the CDR3 is TGTGCCAGCAGTTACCCTGCTCAGGGAAACACCATATATTTT.